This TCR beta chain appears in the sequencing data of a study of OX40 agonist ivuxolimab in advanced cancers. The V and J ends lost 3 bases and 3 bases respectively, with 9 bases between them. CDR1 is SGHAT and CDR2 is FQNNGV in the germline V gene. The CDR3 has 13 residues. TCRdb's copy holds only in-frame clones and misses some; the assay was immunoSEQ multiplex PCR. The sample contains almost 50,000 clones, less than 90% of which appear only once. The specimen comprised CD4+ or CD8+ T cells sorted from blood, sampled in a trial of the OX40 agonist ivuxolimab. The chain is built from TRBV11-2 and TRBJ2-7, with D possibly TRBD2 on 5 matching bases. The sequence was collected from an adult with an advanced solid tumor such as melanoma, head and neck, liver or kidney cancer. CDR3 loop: CASSFGINYEQYF. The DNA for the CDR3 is TGTGCCAGCAGCTTCGGGATTAACTACGAGCAGTACTTC. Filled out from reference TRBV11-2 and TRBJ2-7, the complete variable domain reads EAGVAQSPRYKIIEKRQSVAFWCNPISGHATLYWYQQILGQGPKLLIQFQNNGVVDDSQLPKDRFSAERLKGVDSTLKIQPAKLEDSAVYLCASSFGINYEQYFGPGTRLTVT.